Listed here is a single T cell receptor (beta chain). Its antigen remains undetermined. Nothing much larger sits one base from this clone, and base qualities are not available. This record comes from a study of blood T cell repertoires in COVID-19 (dated by TCRdb to about 2020). Regarding the research as a whole: Collaborator samples came from the United States, Italy and Spain and covered acute and convalescent phases of COVID-19. The sample metadata nearly always contained a de-identified subject ID, COVID-19 status, age in years and sex. Samples came from the ongoing ImmuneRACE study (first 160 participants) plus 1,254 subjects from 6 global collaborators. Deeply sampled blood TCRbeta repertoires from subjects exposed to, actively infected with, or recovered from COVID-19 were included in the dataset. A freely available public database, intended as a resource for researchers studying the immune response to SARS-CoV-2, is where the repertoires were released. The prospective study material was composed of cDNA or gDNA derived from T cells, B-cell-depleted T cells, or PBMCs. HLA class I and class II types, where available, came from metadata supplied by the sample provider rather than from assay-based typing. The paper's findings and limits, for the study overall: The quantity of clinical and demographic metadata differed by source and by participant and was supplied without curation.

The V end gives up 1 base and the J end 2 bases, leaving 4 bases in the junction not matched to a gene. Its CDR3 holds 16 amino acids, cysteine through phenylalanine. Of all the DNA, just the CDR3 is kept, 48 bases in frame from base 1. The germline V gene encodes CDR1 LGHDT and CDR2 YNNKEL (reference sequence). Each collaborating institution followed its own protocols to collect whole blood in K2EDTA tubes. For TCRbeta analysis, collaborators shipped samples in one of three forms: frozen whole blood, isolated PBMCs, or DNA extracted from either of those sample types. TCRbeta CDR3 regions were amplified from genomic DNA by means of the immunoSEQ Assay, a bias-controlled multiplex PCR. On the study's bioinformatics: The number of nucleated cells in each sample was estimated by amplification of reference gene primers within the assay. Sequence reads were collapsed and filtered to measure the absolute abundance of every unique TCRbeta CDR3 rearrangement. For each sample, productive Simpson clonality was calculated as the square root of Simpson's diversity index over productive rearrangements. This is the immuneACCESS table as TCRdb keeps it, with only in-frame sequences that have V and J called. A part of the clones is gone; compared with another copy, unresolved V genes explain less than half, and the rest is unexplained. From that table come the V and J calls and clone size; the DNA was used to work out D and trimming. The sample records more than 100,000 clones, around 89% of which are singletons. The ten largest clones capture roughly 18% of the sample.

This receptor was obtained from a man over 45 with active or convalescent COVID-19. Sequences were obtained from peripheral blood. This chain is built from TRBV3-1 (or the pseudogene TRBV3-2) and TRBJ2-3; 9 central bases correspond to TRBD2. Here is the DNA: TGTGCCAGCAGCCAAGCGCGGGGGGGCCTCACAGATACGCAGTATTTT. Translated, this gives CASSQARGGLTDTQYF.